This T cell receptor (beta chain) was observed in a study of T cell changes during pregnancy in multiple sclerosis. Trimming cost V 8 bases and J 0 bases, with 8 bases left between them. Germline CDR1 reads KGHSH; CDR2 reads LQKENI. The CDR3 covers 14 residues. Profiling relied on immunoSEQ multiplex PCR, and the TCRdb table lists in-frame clones only, not all of them. The sample contains approximately 9,000 clones, around 80% of which appear only once. The TCR sequence derives from a female donor in good health, enrolled as a control in a pregnancy study. The material was CD8+ T cells from peripheral blood mononuclear cells, obtained in the third trimester of pregnancy. This rearrangement joins TRBV18 to TRBJ2-6, with D hard to call. The chain's CDR3 is CASGTSSGANVLTF. In DNA, the CDR3 is TGTGCCAGCGGTACAAGCTCTGGGGCCAACGTCCTGACTTTC.